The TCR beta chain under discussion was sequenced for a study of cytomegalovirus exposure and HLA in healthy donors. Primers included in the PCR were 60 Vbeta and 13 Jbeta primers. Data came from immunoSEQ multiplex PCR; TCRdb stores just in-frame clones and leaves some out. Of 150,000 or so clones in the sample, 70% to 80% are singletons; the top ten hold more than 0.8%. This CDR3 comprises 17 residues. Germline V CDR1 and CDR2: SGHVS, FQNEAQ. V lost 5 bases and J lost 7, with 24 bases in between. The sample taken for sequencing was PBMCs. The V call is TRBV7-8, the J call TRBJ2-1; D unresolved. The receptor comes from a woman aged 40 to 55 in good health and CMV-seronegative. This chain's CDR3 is CASSPKTRLTLVNEQFF. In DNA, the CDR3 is TGTGCCAGCAGCCCTAAAACGAGACTGACTTTGGTGAATGAGCAGTTCTTC.